The clone carrying this T cell receptor (beta chain) was seen once. This record comes from a study of blood T cell repertoires in COVID-19. At the level of the study: Spain, Italy and the United States supplied samples that represented acute and convalescent COVID-19. PBMCs, B-cell-depleted T cells, or T cells provided the cDNA or gDNA that made up the material.

The CDR3 sequence is 14 residues long. V shed 2 bases and J shed 4 bases, with 11 bases lying between them. Per germline, CDR1 MNHNS and CDR2 SASEGT. In the original processing: Researchers report that nucleated cell counts were estimated from reference gene primer amplification. Assay used: immunoSEQ multiplex PCR; TCRdb lists only in-frame clones, some missing. The DNA gave D and trimming, while V, J and clone size come from that table. The profile shows approximately 120,000 clones, just under 90% of them singletons. The V call is TRBV6-1, the J call TRBJ1-1; a possible D gene is TRBD1 (5 bases). Input material: peripheral blood. This receptor was taken from a human donor in a cohort sampled during active COVID-19. CDR3 coding DNA: TGTGCCAGCAGTGAATCGGGGGAGCGCACTGAAGCTTTCTTT. Its translation: CASSESGERTEAFF.